The T cell receptor beta chain under discussion was sequenced for a study of cytomegalovirus exposure and HLA in healthy donors. Vbeta (60) and Jbeta (13) primers were used in the PCR. Assay: immunoSEQ multiplex PCR; the TCRdb copy retains only in-frame clones and omits some. The sample holds around 100,000 clones, around 86% seen once. Study-level points and caveats: CMV serostatus was the sole immune exposure information available. For presence/absence analyses, sequencing depth was assumed to be roughly uniform across donors. Being productive about 87% or about 30% of the time was typical of most TCR beta V segments in an earlier analysis. A list of approximately 160 TCR beta chains associated with cytomegalovirus was given.

The CDR3 sequence is 14 residues long. Germline V CDR1 and CDR2: SSHAT, FNYEAQ (reference sequence). As for this clone: What it binds is unknown. At one of its ends the junction is not consistent with the germline gene, which may arise from a read error.

The sample was PBMCs. The chain is built from TRBV7-7 and TRBJ2-5; no clear D. This clonotype was sampled from a female donor in good health and CMV-seropositive. CDR3 sequence: CASSLGHQAETQYF. The CDR3 DNA is TGTGCTAGCAGCTTAGGTCACCAGGCGGAGACCCAGTACTTC.